A selection of T cell receptor beta chains follows, all from one sample in a study of control samples from healthy donors and cancer patients. TCRdb keeps only in-frame clones here, not all; method: immunoSEQ multiplex PCR. This table has tens of thousands of clones, roughly 84% appearing once. Sequencing used PBMCs. The receptor source for this set is a man aged 65 to 85 with lung cancer. Each CDR3 is given with its conserved first and last residue. A D gene is named only where the DNA matches it firmly. Only part of the rows carry a size: once, few, many, or a class if the clone is expanded.

size: NA; J: TRBJ1-3; V: TRBV11-1; D: NA; DNA: TGTGCCAGCAGCTCCCACGGGATTGGAAACACCATATATTTT; CDR3: CASSSHGIGNTIYF
size: few; J: TRBJ1-4; V: TRBV5-1; D: NA; DNA: TGCGCCAGCAGCTTGTCTGCGGGCAGACTGTCTGAAAAACTGTTTTTT; CDR3: CASSLSAGRLSEKLFF
size: NA; J: TRBJ1-5; V: TRBV6-2/TRBV6-3; D: NA; DNA: TGTGCCAGCAGTTACACGGGGCGGGCTCAGCCCCAGCATTTT; CDR3: CASSYTGRAQPQHF
size: NA; J: TRBJ1-1; V: TRBV7-9; D: TRBD1; DNA: TGTGCCAGCATCGCTTGGTCGACAGGGATGTACACTGAAGCTTTCTTT; CDR3: CASIAWSTGMYTEAFF
size: NA; J: TRBJ2-1; V: TRBV2; D: TRBD1; DNA: TGTGCCAGCAGTGGGAGGACAGGGGGCGGAGTGGGCAATGAGCAGTTCTTC; CDR3: CASSGRTGGGVGNEQFF
size: NA; J: TRBJ1-5; V: TRBV7-9; D: NA; DNA: TGTGCCAGCAGCTTAGCGGGAGGGATCAAGGGCAATCAGCCCCAGCATTTT; CDR3: CASSLAGGIKGNQPQHF
size: NA; J: TRBJ1-1; V: TRBV6-5; D: TRBD1; DNA: TGTGCCAGCAGTCGACGGGACAGGGGGTACACTGAAGCTTTCTTT; CDR3: CASSRRDRGYTEAFF
size: NA; J: TRBJ2-1; V: TRBV24-1; D: NA; DNA: TGTGCCACCAGTGACACAGGGAGGGCCTCCTACAATGAGCAGTTCTTC; CDR3: CATSDTGRASYNEQFF
size: NA; J: TRBJ2-3; V: TRBV5-4; D: NA; DNA: TGTGCCAGCAGCTTGGACAGTGCAGATACGCAGTATTTT; CDR3: CASSLDSADTQYF
size: NA; J: TRBJ2-7; V: TRBV11-2; D: NA; DNA: TGTGCCAGCAGCCCGTCCGTGGGGGTTGAGTCCTACGAGCAGTACTTC; CDR3: CASSPSVGVESYEQYF
size: few; J: TRBJ2-2; V: TRBV5-1; D: NA; DNA: TGCGCCAGCAGCTTTGGCAGGATAGCCGGGGAGCTGTTTTTT; CDR3: CASSFGRIAGELFF
size: NA; J: TRBJ2-3; V: TRBV30; D: NA; DNA: TGTGCCTGGAGTGTAAAGGGGGGGGCTAGCACAGATACGCAGTATTTT; CDR3: CAWSVKGGASTDTQYF
size: NA; J: TRBJ2-7; V: TRBV6-6; D: NA; DNA: TGTGCCAGCAGTTTTCTAGCCGCCTACGAGCAGTACTTC; CDR3: CASSFLAAYEQYF
size: NA; J: TRBJ2-7; V: TRBV11-2; D: NA; DNA: TGTGCCAGCAGACCGGGACCCCAGAGCGAGCAGTACTTC; CDR3: CASRPGPQSEQYF
size: few; J: TRBJ1-5; V: TRBV10-3; D: TRBD1; DNA: TGTGCCATCAGCGAATCAGGGGGCGCCGATCAGCCCCAGCATTTT; CDR3: CAISESGGADQPQHF
size: NA; J: TRBJ1-4; V: TRBV29-1; D: TRBD1; DNA: TGCAGCGTTGATGAGGGCAGGGGGGGTGAAAAACTGTTTTTT; CDR3: CSVDEGRGGEKLFF
size: NA; J: TRBJ2-1; V: TRBV7-3; D: NA; DNA: TGTGCCAGCGGGCGACGCGGGGGCCGACGGGGTAATGAGCAGTTCTTC; CDR3: CASGRRGGRRGNEQFF
size: NA; J: TRBJ1-4; V: TRBV5-1; D: NA; DNA: TGCGCCAGCAGCTTGCTGGGTCAGGCAAGTGAAAAACTGTTTTTT; CDR3: CASSLLGQASEKLFF
size: once; J: TRBJ2-3; V: TRBV14; D: TRBD1; DNA: TGTGCCAGCAGCCAAGGAAGGGGGCTGGCTACGACAGATACGCAGTATTTT; CDR3: CASSQGRGLATTDTQYF
size: NA; J: TRBJ2-4; V: TRBV5-4; D: TRBD2; DNA: TGTGCCAGCAGCTTGGCGGCGGGGGGAAAAAACATTCAGTACTTC; CDR3: CASSLAAGGKNIQYF
size: NA; J: TRBJ2-3; V: TRBV20-1; D: NA; DNA: TGCAGTACTAGAATCACAGATACGCAGTATTTT; CDR3: CSTRITDTQYF
size: once; J: TRBJ1-3; V: TRBV6-6; D: NA; DNA: TGTGCCAGCAGTTACATGGACTCTGGAAACACCATATATTTT; CDR3: CASSYMDSGNTIYF
size: NA; J: TRBJ1-4; V: TRBV6-5; D: TRBD1; DNA: TGTGCCAGCAGGGCCACGGGACAGTTTAATGAAAAACTGTTTTTT; CDR3: CASRATGQFNEKLFF
size: NA; J: TRBJ2-3; V: TRBV5-1; D: NA; DNA: TGCGCCAGCAGCCCGTCTACAGGGCTCCCAGATACGCAGTATTTT; CDR3: CASSPSTGLPDTQYF
size: NA; J: TRBJ2-7; V: TRBV15; D: NA; DNA: TGTGCCACCAGCAGAACCGGGACAACTTACGAGCAGTACTTC; CDR3: CATSRTGTTYEQYF
size: NA; J: TRBJ2-2; V: TRBV4-2; D: TRBD2; DNA: TGTGCCAGCAGCCAAACAGTCGGGCTAGCGGGTTCGTTCTCTGGCACCGGGGAGCTGTTTTTT; CDR3: CASSQTVGLAGSFSGTGELFF
size: NA; J: TRBJ2-1; V: TRBV9; D: NA; DNA: TGTGCCAGCAGCCCAGATCGATTACGTAATGAGCAGTTCTTC; CDR3: CASSPDRLRNEQFF
size: few; J: TRBJ2-3; V: TRBV3-1/TRBV3-2; D: TRBD1; DNA: TGTGCCAGCAGCTTCCACAGGGACAGGGGGAAATATACGCAGTATTTT; CDR3: CASSFHRDRGKYTQYF
size: NA; J: TRBJ1-1; V: TRBV10-1; D: TRBD1; DNA: TGCGCCAGCAGAGCAGGGGGCCCAAACACTGAAGCTTTCTTT; CDR3: CASRAGGPNTEAFF
size: NA; J: TRBJ2-7; V: TRBV11-2; D: NA; DNA: TGTGCCAGCAGCTTAGGGGGGTCCTACGAGCAGTACTTC; CDR3: CASSLGGSYEQYF
size: NA; J: TRBJ1-1; V: TRBV18; D: NA; DNA: TGTGCCAGCTCACCTACTAGGGGGGGCGAGACTGAAGCTTTCTTT; CDR3: CASSPTRGGETEAFF
size: NA; J: TRBJ2-7; V: TRBV9; D: TRBD1; DNA: TGTGCCTCCAACGCGGGACAGGGTTTCTACGAGCAGTACTTC; CDR3: CASNAGQGFYEQYF
size: NA; J: TRBJ2-3; V: TRBV18; D: NA; DNA: TGTGCCAGCTCACAGGGGCCTCAACGCACAGATACGCAGTATTTT; CDR3: CASSQGPQRTDTQYF
size: NA; J: TRBJ1-6; V: TRBV4-3; D: NA; DNA: TGCGCCAGCAGCCAAGTTAAGGGGTGGGGGAATTCTAATTCACCCCTCCACTTT; CDR3: CASSQVKGWGNSNSPLHF
size: few; J: TRBJ2-7; V: TRBV5-1; D: NA; DNA: TGCGCCAGCAGACTAACTACAGGGTCCTACGAGCAGTACTTC; CDR3: CASRLTTGSYEQYF
size: few; J: TRBJ1-2; V: TRBV5-8; D: NA; DNA: TGTGCCAGCAGCTCAGGGTCCCGGGGGACATCGGTAATGGACTATGGCTACACCTTC; CDR3: CASSSGSRGTSVMDYGYTF
size: NA; J: TRBJ2-1; V: TRBV7-2; D: NA; DNA: TGTGCCAGCAGCTTAGGTTCGGGGCTTACCTACAATGAGCAGTTCTTC; CDR3: CASSLGSGLTYNEQFF
size: once; J: TRBJ1-2; V: TRBV28; D: TRBD1; DNA: TGTGCCAGCAGGCGGACAGGGGCAAACTATGGCTACACCTTC; CDR3: CASRRTGANYGYTF
size: NA; J: TRBJ2-3; V: TRBV6-5; D: NA; DNA: TGTGCCAGCAGGAGAACCAGCTTGGATACGCAGTATTTT; CDR3: CASRRTSLDTQYF
size: NA; J: TRBJ2-2; V: TRBV7-2; D: TRBD2; DNA: TGTGCCAGCAGCTTAGAGGCTAGGCTAGCGGGGGGAACCGGGGAGCTGTTTTTT; CDR3: CASSLEARLAGGTGELFF
size: NA; J: TRBJ1-2; V: TRBV7-2; D: TRBD1; DNA: TGTGCCAGCAGCGACCCAAGACAGGGGAGTTATGGCTACACCTTC; CDR3: CASSDPRQGSYGYTF
size: NA; J: TRBJ2-2; V: TRBV6-6; D: TRBD2; DNA: TGTGCCAGCAGCTTCCCGGGGGGGCTGTCCGGGGAGCTGTTTTTT; CDR3: CASSFPGGLSGELFF